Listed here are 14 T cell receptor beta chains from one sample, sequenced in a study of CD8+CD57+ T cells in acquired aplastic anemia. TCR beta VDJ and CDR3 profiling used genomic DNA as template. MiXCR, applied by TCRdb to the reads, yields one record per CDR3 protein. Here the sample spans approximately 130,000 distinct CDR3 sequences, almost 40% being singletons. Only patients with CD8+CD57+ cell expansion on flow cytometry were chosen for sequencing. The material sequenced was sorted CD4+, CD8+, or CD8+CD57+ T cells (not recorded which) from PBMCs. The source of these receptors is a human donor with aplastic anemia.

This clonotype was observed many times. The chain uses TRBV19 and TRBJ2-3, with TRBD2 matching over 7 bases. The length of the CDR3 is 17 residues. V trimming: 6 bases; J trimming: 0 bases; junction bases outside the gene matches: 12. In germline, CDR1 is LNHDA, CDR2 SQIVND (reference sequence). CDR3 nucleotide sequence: TGTGCCAGTAGCCCCCGGGAGGTCCCAGCTAGCACAGATACGCAGTATTTT. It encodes CASSPREVPASTDTQYF. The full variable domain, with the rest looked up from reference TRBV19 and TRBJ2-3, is DGGITQSPKYLFRKEGQNVTLSCEQNLNHDAMYWYRQDPGQGLRLIYYSQIVNDFQKGDIAEGYSVSREKKESFPLTVTSAQKNPTAFYLCASSPREVPASTDTQYFGPGTRLTVL.

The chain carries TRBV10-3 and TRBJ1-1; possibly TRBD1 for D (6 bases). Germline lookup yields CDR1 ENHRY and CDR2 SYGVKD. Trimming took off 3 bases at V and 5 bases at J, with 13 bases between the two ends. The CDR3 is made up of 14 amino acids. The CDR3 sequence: CAISEQGLGTEAFF. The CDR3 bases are TGTGCCATCAGTGAACAGGGATTGGGGACTGAAGCTTTCTTT.

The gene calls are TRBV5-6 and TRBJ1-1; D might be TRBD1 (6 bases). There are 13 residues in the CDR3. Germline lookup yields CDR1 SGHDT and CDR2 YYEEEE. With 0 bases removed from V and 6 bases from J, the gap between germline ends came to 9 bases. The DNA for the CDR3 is TGTGCCAGCAGCTTGGGGGCAGGGGCTGAAGCTTTCTTT. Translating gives CASSLGAGAEAFF.

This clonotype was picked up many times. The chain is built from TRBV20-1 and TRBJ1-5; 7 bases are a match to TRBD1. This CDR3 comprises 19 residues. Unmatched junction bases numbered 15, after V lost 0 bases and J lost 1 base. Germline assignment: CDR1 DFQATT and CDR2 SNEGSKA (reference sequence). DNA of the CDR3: TGCAGTGCTAGAGAAATCCCGACAGGGAAGGGCTGGAGCAATCAGCCCCAGCATTTT. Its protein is CSAREIPTGKGWSNQPQHF.

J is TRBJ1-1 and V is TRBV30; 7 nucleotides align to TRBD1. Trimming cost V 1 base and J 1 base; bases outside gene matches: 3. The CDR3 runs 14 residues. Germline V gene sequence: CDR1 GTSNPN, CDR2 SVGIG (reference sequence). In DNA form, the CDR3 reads TGTGCCTGGAGTGGACAGGGCAAGAACACTGAAGCTTTCTTT. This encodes CAWSGQGKNTEAFF.

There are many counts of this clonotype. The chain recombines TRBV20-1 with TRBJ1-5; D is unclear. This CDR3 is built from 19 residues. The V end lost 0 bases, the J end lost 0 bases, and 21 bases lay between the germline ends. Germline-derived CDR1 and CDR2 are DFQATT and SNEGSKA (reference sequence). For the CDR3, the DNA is TGCAGTGCTAGAGATAATGGCAGAGATATACACCCTAGCAATCAGCCCCAGCATTTT. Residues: CSARDNGRDIHPSNQPQHF.

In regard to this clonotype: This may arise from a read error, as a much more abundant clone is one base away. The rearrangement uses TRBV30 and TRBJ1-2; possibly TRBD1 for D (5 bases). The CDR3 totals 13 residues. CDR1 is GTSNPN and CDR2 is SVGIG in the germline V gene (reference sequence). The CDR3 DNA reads TGTGCCTGGGGCCGGGACCGGGAAATTGGCCACACCTTC. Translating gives CAWGRDREIGHTF.

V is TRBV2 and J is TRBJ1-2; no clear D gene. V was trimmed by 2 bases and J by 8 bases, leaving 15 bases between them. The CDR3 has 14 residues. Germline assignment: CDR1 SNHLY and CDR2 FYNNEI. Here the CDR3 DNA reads TGTGCCAGCAGTGAACTGGGGAGGGTGGAAGGCTACACCTTC. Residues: CASSELGRVEGYTF.

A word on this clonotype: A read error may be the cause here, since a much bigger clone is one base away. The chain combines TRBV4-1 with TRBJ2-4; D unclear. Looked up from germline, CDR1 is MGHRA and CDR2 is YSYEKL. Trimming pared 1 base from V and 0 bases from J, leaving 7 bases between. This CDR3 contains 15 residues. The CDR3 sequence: CASSQVGIAKNIQYF. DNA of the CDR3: TGCGCCAGCAGCCAAGTAGGGATAGCCAAAAACATTCAGTACTTC.

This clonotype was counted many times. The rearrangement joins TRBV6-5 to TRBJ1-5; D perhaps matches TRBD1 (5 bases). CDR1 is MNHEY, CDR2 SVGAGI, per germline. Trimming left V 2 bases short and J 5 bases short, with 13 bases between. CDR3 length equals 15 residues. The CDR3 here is CASSYDSGGYQPQHF. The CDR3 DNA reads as TGTGCCAGCAGTTACGATTCGGGGGGATATCAGCCCCAGCATTTT.

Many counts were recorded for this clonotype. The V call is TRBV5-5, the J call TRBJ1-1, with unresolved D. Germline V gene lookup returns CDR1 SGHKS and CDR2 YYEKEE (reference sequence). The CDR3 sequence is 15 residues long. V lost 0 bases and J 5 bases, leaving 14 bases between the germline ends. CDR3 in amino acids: CASSLVLTRVTEAFF. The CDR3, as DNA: TGTGCCAGCAGCTTGGTGTTGACAAGGGTGACTGAAGCTTTCTTT.

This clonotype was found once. The DNA for the CDR3 is TGTGCCAGCAGCCAAACTAGAGGCTACGAGCAGTACTTC. Residues: CASSQTRGYEQYF. The rearrangement uses TRBV7-2 and TRBJ2-7; a weak D match, TRBD2 (5 bases). Trimming pared 5 bases from V and 3 bases from J, leaving 11 bases between. Germline V gives CDR1 SGHTA, CDR2 FQGNSA. The CDR3 contains 13 residues.

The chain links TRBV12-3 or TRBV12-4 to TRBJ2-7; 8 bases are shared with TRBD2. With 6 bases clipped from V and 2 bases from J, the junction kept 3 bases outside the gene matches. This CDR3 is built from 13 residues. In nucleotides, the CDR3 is TGTGCCAGCAGCCGGGGGGGGACCTACGAGCAGTACTTC. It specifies CASSRGGTYEQYF.

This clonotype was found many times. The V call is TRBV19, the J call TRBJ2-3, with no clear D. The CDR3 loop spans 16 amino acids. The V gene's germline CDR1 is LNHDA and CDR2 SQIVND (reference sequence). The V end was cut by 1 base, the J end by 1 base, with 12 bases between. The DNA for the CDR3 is TGTGCCAGTAGTATAGGGCGATCTTTCCGCACAGATACGCAGTATTTT. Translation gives CASSIGRSFRTDTQYF.